This TCR beta chain was obtained from a study of T cells in Graves' hyperthyroidism and ophthalmopathy. Template material for amplifying TCR beta CDR3 regions consisted of RNA transcripts. First-round RT-PCR with HTBI primers amplified the TCR CDR3 region. Each CDR3 protein gets one entry after TCRdb re-called the multiplex PCR reads with MiXCR. The table records fewer than 650,000 distinct CDR3 sequences, 46% of them present only once. Used for diagnoses were clinical symptoms, serum thyroxine and TRAb, thyroid ultrasound and orbital computed tomography. Concerning this clonotype itself: What it binds is unknown.

Germline V lookup: CDR1 SGHNT, CDR2 YENEEA. The V gene lost 5 bases and the J gene lost 2 bases, with 16 bases spanning the gap. This CDR3 is 15 amino acids long. Study-level findings and limits: Ophthalmopathy and stable hyperthyroidism were separated by a 13 V-J model.

The clonotype was recovered from an adult woman with Graves' disease, either hyperthyroidism or ophthalmopathy (not recorded which). Sequencing was carried out using peripheral blood or thyroid tissue (not recorded which). The chain employs TRBV11-3 and TRBJ2-7; D may match TRBD1 or TRBD2 (6 bases each). The CDR3 spells CASSLLGGGAYEQYF. The DNA for the CDR3 is TGTGCCAGCAGCCTTCTGGGGGGCGGGGCCTACGAGCAGTACTTC.